Listed below are T cell receptor beta chains from one sample, sequenced in a study of blood T cell repertoires in COVID-19. Only in-frame clones appear in the TCRdb table, and some are missing; sequencing was by immunoSEQ multiplex PCR. The table lists around 250,000 clones, approximately 89% of them singletons. Specimen: peripheral blood. Source of these receptors: a woman in her thirties or forties who had recovered from COVID-19. CDR3s leave out the opening cysteine and the closing phenylalanine or tryptophan. A D gene is named only where the DNA matches it firmly.

TRBV6-5	TRBJ2-7	-	ASSQAGAAYEQY
TRBV6-5	TRBJ1-6	-	ASRAGSSYNSPLH
TRBV27	TRBJ1-1	-	ASSSDLLGFGDTEAF
TRBV27	TRBJ1-2	-	ASSFLHQGYGYT
TRBV6-5	TRBJ2-3	-	ASSPRGRTDTQY
TRBV25-1	TRBJ2-5	TRBD2	ATGLAGLQETQY
TRBV23-1	TRBJ1-4	-	ASSQLGGGEKLF
TRBV7-3	TRBJ2-3	TRBD1	ASSLDRGNTDTQY
TRBV19	TRBJ1-5	TRBD1	ASSKGQVFNQPQH
TRBV28	TRBJ2-1	-	ASSFQPGKVYEQF